This TCR beta chain was captured in a study of T cells in Graves' hyperthyroidism and ophthalmopathy. Notes on the study in general: The majority of expanded thyroid clonotypes above 0.001 also appeared in blood.

This clonotype was seen many times. Its antigen is still unknown. Amplification targeted TCR beta CDR3 regions from RNA transcripts. HTBI primers drove first-round RT-PCR of the TCR CDR3. Via MiXCR, TCRdb re-called the multiplex PCR reads, giving one row per CDR3 protein. The repertoire has over 350,000 distinct CDR3 sequences, approximately 18% of them found once; the top ten carry 35% to 45%. With V trimmed by 1 base and J by 3 bases, 6 bases remained unmatched. The germline CDR1 and CDR2 sequences are MNHNS and SASEGT. CDR3 length: 16 residues. The chain has TRBV6-1 and TRBJ2-7; 10 bases fit TRBD2. The specimen was blood. This receptor was taken from a man younger than 35 with Graves' ophthalmopathy. CDR3 bases: TGTGCCAGCAGTGAAGTGCTAGCGGGGGATAACTACGAGCAGTACTTC. It codes for CASSEVLAGDNYEQYF.